This TCR beta chain was captured in a study of T cell repertoires in cytomegalovirus infection. From germline, CDR1 is SGHTA and CDR2 FQGNSA. The length of the CDR3 is 14 residues. V lost 5 bases and J lost 7, with 12 bases in between. This clonotype was seen ten or more times. Its specificity is unknown. TCRdb processed the reads anew with MiXCR; each CDR3 protein has one entry. The table lists around 120,000 distinct CDR3 sequences, more than 20% of them singletons. This receptor was taken from a human donor in good health (CMV status not recorded). Some clones in this sample may be carry-over from other donors' samples. This rearrangement joins TRBV7-2 to TRBJ1-6; D possibly corresponds to TRBD1 (5 bases). The sample comprised PBMCs, sequenced either directly or after in vitro stimulation (not recorded which). CDR3 coding DNA: TGTGCCAGCAGCATGGACACAATGAATTCACCCCTCCACTTT. Its translation is CASSMDTMNSPLHF.